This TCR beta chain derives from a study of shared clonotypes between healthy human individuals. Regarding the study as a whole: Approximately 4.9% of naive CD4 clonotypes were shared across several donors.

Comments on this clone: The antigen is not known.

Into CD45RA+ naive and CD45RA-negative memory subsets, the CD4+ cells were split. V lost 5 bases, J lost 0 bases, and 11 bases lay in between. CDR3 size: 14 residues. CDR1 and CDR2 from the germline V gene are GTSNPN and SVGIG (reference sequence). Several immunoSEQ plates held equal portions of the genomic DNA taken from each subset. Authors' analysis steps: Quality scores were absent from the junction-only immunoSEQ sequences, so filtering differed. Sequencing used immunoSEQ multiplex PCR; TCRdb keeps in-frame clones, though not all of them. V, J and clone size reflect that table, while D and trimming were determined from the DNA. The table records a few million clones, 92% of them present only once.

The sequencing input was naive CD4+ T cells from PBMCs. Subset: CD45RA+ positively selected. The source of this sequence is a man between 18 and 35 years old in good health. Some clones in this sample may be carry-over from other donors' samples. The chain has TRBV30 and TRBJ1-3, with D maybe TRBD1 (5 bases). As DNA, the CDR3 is TGTGCCTGGGCTCAAGGGACCTCTGGAAACACCATATATTTT. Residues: CAWAQGTSGNTIYF.